Following are 20 T cell receptor beta chains from one sample sequenced in a study of T cells in Graves' hyperthyroidism and ophthalmopathy. Amplified regions were TCR beta CDR3 sequences from RNA transcripts. The HTBI primer set drove a first-round RT-PCR of the TCR CDR3. Each CDR3 protein is one row after TCRdb ran MiXCR on the multiplex PCR reads. The table includes about 710,000 distinct CDR3 sequences, approximately 16% detected once. Input material: blood. The receptors originated from a man aged 18 to 29 with Graves' hyperthyroidism.

This clonotype was seen a handful of times. V and J are TRBV19 and TRBJ2-1; 10 bases are shared with TRBD1. Germline V gives CDR1 LNHDA, CDR2 SQIVND (reference sequence). Germline trimming cut 3 bases from V and 8 bases from J; bases unmatched to any gene: 7. The CDR3 is made up of 15 amino acids. The CDR3 DNA follows: TGTGCCAGTAGTATGTCCGGGACAGGGGTCGATGAGCAGTTCTTC. Its translation is CASSMSGTGVDEQFF.

V gene TRBV10-3 combines with J gene TRBJ1-3; D might be TRBD1 (5 bases). There are 15 residues in the CDR3. The V and J ends lost 9 bases and 0 bases respectively, with 15 bases between them. The germline gives CDR1 ENHRY, CDR2 SYGVKD. The CDR3 reads CAISDGTVSGNTIYF. Written as DNA, the CDR3 is TGTGCCATATCGGACGGGACCGTCTCTGGAAACACCATATATTTT.

This clonotype was seen a few times. The V and J genes are TRBV30 and TRBJ1-5; tentatively, D is TRBD1 (6 bases). The CDR3 loop spans 13 amino acids. The germline V gene encodes CDR1 GTSNPN and CDR2 SVGIG (reference sequence). Trimming pared 5 bases from V and 2 bases from J, leaving 10 bases between. The CDR3 loop reads CAWAGGRNQPQHF. DNA of the CDR3: TGTGCCTGGGCCGGGGGCCGCAATCAGCCCCAGCATTTT.

This chain joins TRBV7-9 and TRBJ2-1; D is perhaps TRBD2 (5 bases). Germline CDR1 and CDR2: SEHNR and FQNEAQ (reference sequence). V was cut by 0 bases and J by 6 bases, with 12 bases left in between. CDR3 length equals 15 residues. In DNA, the CDR3 is TGTGCCAGCAGCTTAGCCCCGAGGGTTGCCAATGAGCAGTTCTTC. Its translation is CASSLAPRVANEQFF.

The chain links TRBV12-3 or TRBV12-4 to TRBJ2-1, with D maybe TRBD2 (6 bases). V lost 5 bases, J lost 3 bases, and 17 bases lay in between. This CDR3 is 16 amino acids long. The CDR3 DNA reads TGTGCCAGCAGTGACCGGGACTTTTCTGGCTACAATGAGCAGTTCTTC. Protein product: CASSDRDFSGYNEQFF.

This clonotype was observed once. A much larger clone sits a single nucleotide away, making a read error possible. The chain uses TRBV20-1 and TRBJ2-1, with D unclear. The DNA end is more similar to TRBJ2-7, so the J call may be wrong. Looked up from germline, CDR1 is DFQATT and CDR2 is SNEGSKA (reference sequence). This CDR3 contains 15 residues. CDR3 residues: CSARDSLNSYNEQYF. DNA for the CDR3: TGCAGTGCTAGAGACAGCCTAAACTCCTACAATGAGCAGTACTTC.

This clonotype was observed at least ten times. The chain couples TRBV6-1 to TRBJ2-1; no definite D call. With 5 bases removed from V and 3 bases from J, the gap between germline ends came to 14 bases. CDR1 MNHNS and CDR2 SASEGT come from the germline V gene. The CDR3 is 15 residues long. The chain's CDR3 is CASSYVGLDYNEQFF. CDR3 DNA sequence: TGTGCCAGCAGTTACGTTGGGCTAGACTACAATGAGCAGTTCTTC.

The J gene is TRBJ1-2, the V gene TRBV9; perhaps TRBD1 as D (5 bases). Germline assignment: CDR1 SGDLS and CDR2 YYNGEE. Trimming shortened V by 3 bases and J by 9 bases, and 18 bases separated the two germline ends. CDR3 size: 14 residues. CDR3 nucleotides: TGTGCCAGCAGCGCCAGGGACGGTGGCAGGAGCTACACCTTC. As protein: CASSARDGGRSYTF.

This clonotype was counted ten times or more. V gene TRBV10-3 combines with J gene TRBJ2-5, with 8 bases matching TRBD2. Germline V lookup: CDR1 ENHRY, CDR2 SYGVKD. V gave up 4 bases and J gave up 5 bases; unmatched junction bases: 12. The CDR3 is 16 amino acids. The CDR3 sequence: CAISAGGVSYEETQYF. The CDR3, as DNA: TGTGCCATCAGTGCGGGGGGGGTGAGCTACGAGGAGACCCAGTACTTC.

This clonotype was seen many times. An end of the junction differs from the germline gene, which may be a read error. J is TRBJ1-1 and V is TRBV30; D ambiguous. CDR3 length: 13 residues. Germline CDR1 GTSNPN, CDR2 SVGIG (reference sequence). CDR3 DNA: TGTGCCTGGAGCAGATTCGGCCGTTCTGAGGCTTTCTTT. Its protein is CAWSRFGRSEAFF.

In its sample, this clonotype was seen a few times. The chain has TRBV29-1 and TRBJ2-3; TRBD1 or TRBD2 may be the D gene (6 bases each). Germline CDR1 and CDR2: SQVTM and ANQGSEA. The CDR3 is made up of 14 amino acids. V dropped 5 bases and J dropped 5 bases, with 17 bases sitting between them. The CDR3 coding sequence is TGCAGCGTTATCCCAAGGGGGGTAGGAGATACGCAGTATTTT. It yields the protein CSVIPRGVGDTQYF.

This chain joins TRBV19 and TRBJ2-2; possible D gene TRBD2, 5 bases. This CDR3 region has 12 residues. V lost 7 bases and J 9 bases, leaving 12 bases between the germline ends. Germline V gene data show CDR1 as LNHDA and CDR2 as SQIVND (reference sequence). The CDR3 DNA follows: TGTGCCAGTACCCCCGGGGTACGGGAGCTGTTTTTT. Residues: CASTPGVRELFF. Together with reference TRBV19 and TRBJ2-2, the CDR3 gives the full variable domain: DGGITQSPKYLFRKEGQNVTLSCEQNLNHDAMYWYRQDPGQGLRLIYYSQIVNDFQKGDIAEGYSVSREKKESFPLTVTSAQKNPTAFYLCASTPGVRELFFGEGSRLTVL.

In this sample, this clonotype turned up many times. The V gene is TRBV28, the J gene TRBJ2-7; TRBD2 matches 9 bases. CDR1 and CDR2 from the germline V gene are MDHEN and SYDVKM. This CDR3 has 15 amino acids. J lost 7 bases, V lost 6 bases, and 13 bases had no gene match. CDR3 residues: CASRVGLAGELEQYF. DNA of the CDR3: TGTGCCAGCAGAGTAGGATTAGCGGGAGAATTAGAGCAGTACTTC.

This clonotype was picked up one time. The chain joins TRBV6-2 or TRBV6-3 to TRBJ2-7; D call uncertain. This CDR3 comprises 12 residues. Trimming stripped 7 bases from V and 3 bases from J, with 10 bases between. Germline V gene sequence: CDR1 MNHEY, CDR2 SVGEGT. For the CDR3, the DNA is TGTGCCAGCACTCAATCATACTACGAGCAGTACTTC. Its protein is CASTQSYYEQYF.

This clonotype occurred many times. This chain connects TRBV5-1 to TRBJ1-1; unclear D gene. The germline gives CDR1 SGHRS, CDR2 YFSETQ. Between the trimmed V and J ends, which lost 3 bases and 1 base, there was a span of 7 bases. The CDR3 is 13 amino acids. CDR3 nucleotide sequence: TGCGCCAGCAGCTCGACCTGGAACACTGAAGCTTTCTTT. Amino acids: CASSSTWNTEAFF.

This rearrangement joins TRBV27 to TRBJ1-2; D perhaps matches TRBD1 (5 bases). The ends were cut back, 5 bases at V and 4 bases at J, with 26 bases in the middle. This CDR3 has 18 amino acids. CDR1 and CDR2 (germline): MNHEY, SMNVEV (reference sequence). The CDR3 loop is CASSLRAQAVSILYGYTF. CDR3 in DNA: TGTGCCAGCAGTCTTCGCGCACAGGCCGTCTCCATCCTCTATGGCTACACCTTC.

The CDR3 spells CASSPRARPAYEQYF. The CDR3, as DNA: TGTGCCAGCAGCCCCCGCGCCAGGCCGGCCTACGAGCAGTACTTC. The genes are TRBV7-2 and TRBJ2-7; no firm D call. V was shortened by 5 bases and J by 2 bases, with 16 bases between the two germline ends. This CDR3 region has 15 residues. The V gene's germline CDR1 is SGHTA and CDR2 FQGNSA.

The chain has TRBV24-1 and TRBJ2-3, with D perhaps matching TRBD2 (5 bases). The CDR3 is 13 residues long. CDR1 and CDR2 (germline): KGHDR, SFDVKD. V lost 3 bases and J 5 bases, leaving 8 bases between the germline ends. The CDR3 nucleotides read TGTGCCACCAGTGATCCCGGGGAAGATACGCAGTATTTT. Amino acid sequence: CATSDPGEDTQYF.

J is TRBJ2-7 and V is TRBV29-1, with D maybe TRBD2 (5 bases). Trimming stripped 3 bases from V and 7 bases from J, with 16 bases between. This CDR3 has 13 amino acids. Germline CDR1 SQVTM, CDR2 ANQGSEA. The CDR3 sequence: CSVDGGPRREQYF. DNA for the CDR3: TGCAGCGTTGACGGTGGACCCCGGAGGGAGCAGTACTTC.

This clonotype was seen many times. J is TRBJ2-1 and V is TRBV27; TRBD2 aligns across 11 bases. The V segment lost 5 bases and the J segment 3 bases; nucleotides outside the gene matches: 6. The CDR3 totals 16 residues. Germline CDR1 reads MNHEY; CDR2 reads SMNVEV (reference sequence). The CDR3 protein is CASSKNSGRVYNEQFF. In DNA, the CDR3 is TGTGCCAGCAGTAAAAATAGCGGGAGGGTCTACAATGAGCAGTTCTTC.